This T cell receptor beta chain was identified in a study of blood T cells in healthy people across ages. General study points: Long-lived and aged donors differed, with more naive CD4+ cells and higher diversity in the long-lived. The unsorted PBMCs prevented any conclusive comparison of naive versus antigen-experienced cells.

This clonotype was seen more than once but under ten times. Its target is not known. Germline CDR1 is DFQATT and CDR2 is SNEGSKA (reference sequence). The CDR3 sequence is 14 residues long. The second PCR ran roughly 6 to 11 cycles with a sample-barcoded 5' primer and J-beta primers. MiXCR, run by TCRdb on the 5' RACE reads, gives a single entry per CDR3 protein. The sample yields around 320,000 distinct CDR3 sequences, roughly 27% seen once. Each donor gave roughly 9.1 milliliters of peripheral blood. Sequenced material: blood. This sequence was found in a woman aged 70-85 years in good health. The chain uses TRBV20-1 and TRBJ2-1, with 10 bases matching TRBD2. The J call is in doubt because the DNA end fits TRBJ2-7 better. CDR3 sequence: CSARLAGGSYEQYF. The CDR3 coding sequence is TGCAGTGCTAGATTAGCGGGAGGTTCCTACGAGCAGTACTTC.